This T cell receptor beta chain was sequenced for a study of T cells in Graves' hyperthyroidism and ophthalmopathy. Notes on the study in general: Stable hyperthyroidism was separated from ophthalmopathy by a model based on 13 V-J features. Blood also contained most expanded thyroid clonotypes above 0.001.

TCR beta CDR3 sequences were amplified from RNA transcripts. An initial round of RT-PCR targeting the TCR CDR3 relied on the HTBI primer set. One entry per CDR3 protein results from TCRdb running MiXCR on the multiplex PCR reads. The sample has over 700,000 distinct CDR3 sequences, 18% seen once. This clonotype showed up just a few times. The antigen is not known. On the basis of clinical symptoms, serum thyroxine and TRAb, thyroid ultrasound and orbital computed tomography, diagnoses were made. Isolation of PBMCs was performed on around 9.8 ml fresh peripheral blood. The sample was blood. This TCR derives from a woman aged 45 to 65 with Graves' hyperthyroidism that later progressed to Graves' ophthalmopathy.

The CDR3 here is CASSVTGGATNEKLFF. CDR3 DNA sequence: TGCGCCAGCAGCGTGACAGGGGGAGCAACTAATGAAAAACTGTTTTTT. The chain is built from TRBV5-1 and TRBJ1-4; 9 nucleotides align to TRBD1. V shed 4 bases and J 0 bases; nucleotides not matched to a gene: 4. The germline V gene encodes CDR1 SGHRS and CDR2 YFSETQ. CDR3 size: 16 residues.